This TCR beta chain derives from a study of PD-L1 blockade in urothelial cancer. Looking at the study overall: Counts from blood samples showed a median of 141,255 T cells.

Germline values: CDR1 SGHDT, CDR2 YYEEEE. Trimming removed 2 bases from V and 0 bases from J, with 16 bases in between. The CDR3 runs 17 residues. Measured with immunoSEQ multiplex PCR; TCRdb has only the in-frame clones, and not every one. Of approximately 71,000 clones listed, roughly nine tenths are singletons. J is TRBJ2-3 and V is TRBV5-6, with D possibly TRBD1 on 5 matching bases. The starting material was PBMCs, obtained around atezolizumab (anti-PD-L1) treatment. This receptor was identified in a man aged 55 to 69 with urothelial cancer. CDR3 loop: CASSLVGRVPSTDTQYF. CDR3 DNA sequence: TGTGCCAGCAGCTTAGTAGGCAGGGTACCTAGCACAGATACGCAGTATTTT.